This TCR beta chain is drawn from a study of patients with pleural tuberculosis. Trimming cost V 1 base and J 5 bases, with 9 bases left between them. Looked up from germline, CDR1 is SGHAT and CDR2 is FQNNGV. The CDR3 is 15 residues long. This clonotype was seen many times. TCRdb re-analysed the reads in MiXCR, keeping a single row per CDR3 protein. Among 40,000 to 55,000 distinct CDR3 sequences, approximately 7.9% were seen once, and the ten largest hold roughly 16%. This TCR derives from a human donor with pleural tuberculosis. This chain connects TRBV11-2 to TRBJ1-6; D not certain. The CDR3 bases are TGTGCCAGCAGCTTAGGTGGCACCCATAATTCACCCCTCCACTTT. This encodes CASSLGGTHNSPLHF.